This T cell receptor (beta chain) is drawn from a study of regulatory T cells in long-lasting Graves disease. This clonotype was picked up one time. A clone one base away is much larger, so this may be a read error. Both iRepertoire HTBI primers and Arm-PCR of CDR3 regions were used to build the TCR beta libraries. One entry per CDR3 protein results from TCRdb running MiXCR on the multiplex PCR reads. The sample has hundreds of thousands of distinct CDR3 sequences, roughly 20% seen once. Time point here: persistent/refractory GD, antithyroid drugs over 5 years with positive TRAb. PBMC-extracted RNA yielded the TCR library. Each patient gave approximately 10 milliliters of EDTA-anticoagulated peripheral blood. The CDR3 loop spans 14 amino acids. CDR1 MDHEN and CDR2 SYDVKM come from the germline V gene. V was pared by 5 bases and J by 4 bases, with 14 bases between.

The material was peripheral blood mononuclear cells (PBMCs), obtained when the disease was refractory, from a patient treated with antithyroid drugs. The genes are TRBV28 and TRBJ1-1, with D possibly TRBD1 on 6 matching bases. This receptor was obtained from a female donor with Graves disease. CDR3 residues: CASSTRGYSTEAFF. The CDR3 DNA reads as TGTGCCAGCAGTACCAGGGGATACAGCACTGAAGCTTTCTTT. The full variable domain, with the rest looked up from reference TRBV28 and TRBJ1-1, is DVKVTQSSRYLVKRTGEKVFLECVQDMDHENMFWYRQDPGLGLRLIYFSYDVKMKEKGDIPEGYSVSREKKERFSLILESASTNQTSMYLCASSTRGYSTEAFFGQGTRLTVV.